This T cell receptor beta chain stems from a study of cytomegalovirus exposure and HLA in healthy donors. Background on the study: Unique TCR beta sequences numbering fewer than 130 million came from about 179 million T cells in an earlier analysis. Findings and caveats of the study: Reportedly, cytomegalovirus status was diagnosed with high sensitivity and specificity.

The CDR3 is made up of 14 amino acids. Looked up from germline, CDR1 is SQVTM and CDR2 is ANQGSEA. Unmatched junction bases numbered 9, after V lost 7 bases and J lost 2 bases. A word on this clone: Its antigen remains unknown.

A multiplex PCR was run with 60 Vbeta primers and 13 Jbeta primers. Measured with immunoSEQ multiplex PCR; TCRdb has only the in-frame clones, and not every one. This table holds more than 85,000 clones, 65% to 80% found once. J is TRBJ2-3 and V is TRBV29-1, with 7 bases lining up with TRBD1. This TCR was sampled from a woman aged 45 to 65 in good health and CMV-seropositive. Specimen: PBMCs. CDR3 sequence: CSALGTASTDTQYF. CDR3 in DNA: TGCAGCGCCCTCGGGACAGCATCCACAGATACGCAGTATTTT.